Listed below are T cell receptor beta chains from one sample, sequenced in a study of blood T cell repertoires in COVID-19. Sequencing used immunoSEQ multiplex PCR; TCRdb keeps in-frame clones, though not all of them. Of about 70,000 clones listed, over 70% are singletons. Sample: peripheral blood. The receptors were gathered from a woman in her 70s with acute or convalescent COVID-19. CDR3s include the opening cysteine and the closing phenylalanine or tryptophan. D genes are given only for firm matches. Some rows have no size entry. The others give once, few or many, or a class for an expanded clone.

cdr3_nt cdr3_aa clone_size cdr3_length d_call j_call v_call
TGTGCCTGGAGTCAACGGGATCAGCCCCAGCATTTT CAWSQRDQPQHF once 12 . TRBJ1-5 TRBV30
TGCGCCAGCAGCCCCGAGGGACTTTATGGCTACACCTTC CASSPEGLYGYTF . 13 . TRBJ1-2 TRBV5-1
TGCGCCAGCAGCTTGATCAGGGGTGAGACCCAGTACTTC CASSLIRGETQYF . 13 . TRBJ2-5 TRBV5-1
TGTGCCAGTTCCCGGGGTTCCTACAATGAGCAGTTCTTC CASSRGSYNEQFF . 13 . TRBJ2-1 TRBV19
TGTGCCAGCAGTGACGAGAAGAACTATGGCTACACCTTC CASSDEKNYGYTF . 13 . TRBJ1-2 TRBV25-1
TGCGCCAGCAGCTTGGGGACAGGAGGGGACACTGAAGCTTTCTTT CASSLGTGGDTEAFF . 15 TRBD1 TRBJ1-1 TRBV5-1
TGTGCCAGCAGTCGGGGACTAGACAATGAGCAGTTCTTC CASSRGLDNEQFF . 13 TRBD2 TRBJ2-1 TRBV12-3/TRBV12-4
TGTGCCAGCTCACCTAACAACAGGGATTTCCTCGGTGGCTACACCTTC CASSPNNRDFLGGYTF . 16 . TRBJ1-2 TRBV18
TGTGCCAGCACTCGCAGCGGGGTAATATCCTACGAGCAGTACTTC CASTRSGVISYEQYF few 15 TRBD2 TRBJ2-7 TRBV6-5
TGCAGCGTTGAAGGGGGGGTCTCCTCTGGAAACACCATATATTTT CSVEGGVSSGNTIYF . 15 . TRBJ1-3 TRBV29-1
TGTGCCAGCAGTACTGGGACAGGGTTTGGGACAGATACGCAGTATTTT CASSTGTGFGTDTQYF once 16 TRBD1 TRBJ2-3 TRBV6-4
TGTGCCAGCAGCCCAAGTGTAGGGACTAGCGGGGGCGGGGGAACGCAGTATTTT CASSPSVGTSGGGGTQYF . 18 TRBD2 TRBJ2-3 TRBV7-2
TGTGCCAGCAGTTACTCGTTTGTCGGGTATGAGCAGTTCTTC CASSYSFVGYEQFF . 14 . TRBJ2-1 TRBV6-5
TGTGCCAGCAGAACAGGGACTAGCGGGAGGGCCCTCGATACGCAGTATTTT CASRTGTSGRALDTQYF . 17 TRBD2 TRBJ2-3 TRBV5-4
TGTGCCAGCAGCTGGACAGGGGGCAGTTCACCCCTCCACTTT CASSWTGGSSPLHF once 14 TRBD1 TRBJ1-6 TRBV3-1/TRBV3-2
TGTGCCAGCAGTGAAGCGGGGAGGGTGAATGAAAAACTGTTTTTT CASSEAGRVNEKLFF few 15 . TRBJ1-4 TRBV2
TGTGCCACATCAAGCCTACGGACTAGCGTGGTCGGGGAGCTGTTTTTT CATSSLRTSVVGELFF . 16 TRBD2 TRBJ2-2 TRBV10-3
TGTGCCAGCAGCTGGGACAGGGATTCCTACGAGCAGTACTTC CASSWDRDSYEQYF . 14 TRBD1 TRBJ2-7 TRBV5-6
TGTGCCAGCTCACTCACTGAGCTAGGCCCCCACAATGAGCAGTTCTTC CASSLTELGPHNEQFF few 16 . TRBJ2-1 TRBV18
TGCGCCAGCAGCCACAACACAGATACGCAGTATTTT CASSHNTDTQYF . 12 . TRBJ2-3 TRBV4-1
TGTGCCAGCAGTCCCCTTTATCAGGGGAACACTGAAGCTTTCTTT CASSPLYQGNTEAFF . 15 . TRBJ1-1 TRBV28
TGCAGCGTTGAAACAGACTCTGGAAACACCATATATTTT CSVETDSGNTIYF . 13 . TRBJ1-3 TRBV29-1
TGCAGTGCTAGTAACCGGGGACAGCCCCAGCATTTT CSASNRGQPQHF . 12 . TRBJ1-5 TRBV20-1
TGTGCCAGCAGCAAAAGGGGGACACCCCTCTACGAGCAGTACTTC CASSKRGTPLYEQYF few 15 . TRBJ2-7 TRBV21-1
TGTGCCATCAGTGAGGGGGCCGTCGGCTACACCTTC CAISEGAVGYTF . 12 . TRBJ1-2 TRBV10-3
TGTGCCAGCAGCTTAGATCGCAACAGTAACTATGGCTACACCTTC CASSLDRNSNYGYTF . 15 . TRBJ1-2 TRBV11-2
TGTGCCAGCAGCGCCGGGACAGGGGTTTATGCTAATGAAAAACTGTTTTTT CASSAGTGVYANEKLFF once 17 TRBD1 TRBJ1-4 TRBV5-8
TGCGCCAGCAGCGCGACAGGGGCTGGAAACACCATATATTTT CASSATGAGNTIYF . 14 TRBD1 TRBJ1-3 TRBV5-1
TGTGCCACCAGTGAACCTGACAGGACTAACACCGGGGAGCTGTTTTTT CATSEPDRTNTGELFF . 16 . TRBJ2-2 TRBV24-1
TGTGCCAGAGGCCGGGACAGATTCTACACCTTC CARGRDRFYTF . 11 TRBD1 TRBJ1-2 TRBV6-4
TGTGCCACCAGCAGTCTACTGCGTGAGCAGTTCTTC CATSSLLREQFF . 12 . TRBJ2-1 TRBV15
TGTGCCAGCAGCCAAGATCAAGGGAGGGGGCAGCCCCAGCATTTT CASSQDQGRGQPQHF . 15 . TRBJ1-5 TRBV3-1/TRBV3-2
TGTGCCAGCAGCTTAGCGCTCCAGGCGCGTGGCTACACCTTC CASSLALQARGYTF . 14 . TRBJ1-2 TRBV7-2
TGTGCCAGTATACGTAGGGGGGGCGCGCCCGATGGCTACACCTTC CASIRRGGAPDGYTF . 15 . TRBJ1-2 TRBV19
TGTGCCAGCAGTTCCTCTGAATGGGACAGGGACTCACCCCTCCACTTT CASSSSEWDRDSPLHF . 16 TRBD1 TRBJ1-6 TRBV6-6
TGTGCCACCAGCAGAGACAGGGATGGGGCCAACGTCCTGACTTTC CATSRDRDGANVLTF . 15 . TRBJ2-6 TRBV15
TGTGCCTGGTCGGGACAGGACTCCTACGAGCAGTACTTC CAWSGQDSYEQYF few 13 TRBD1 TRBJ2-7 TRBV30
TGTGCCAGCAGTTACTCGAGCCCCTACGAGCAGTACTTC CASSYSSPYEQYF . 13 . TRBJ2-7 TRBV6-2/TRBV6-3
TGTGCCAGCAGCCCCCACCTAGCAGGACAGTCTGAAGCTTTCTTT CASSPHLAGQSEAFF . 15 . TRBJ1-1 TRBV9
TGTGCCAGCAGTGAGGTGGCTAGCGGCACAGGTGAGCAGTTCTTC CASSEVASGTGEQFF once 15 TRBD2 TRBJ2-1 TRBV6-4
TGTGCCAGCAGCTTGGGTAGTAGCTTGGGGCATGGCTACACCTTC CASSLGSSLGHGYTF . 15 . TRBJ1-2 TRBV5-4
TGCGCCAGCAGCTTGGGTAGTACAGCCACCATAGGCTACACCTTC CASSLGSTATIGYTF . 15 . TRBJ1-2 TRBV5-1
TGTGCCAGCAGTGCGGGGGGACAGGGGAAAGGGGTGGCTGAAGCTTTCTTT CASSAGGQGKGVAEAFF . 17 TRBD1 TRBJ1-1 TRBV6-1
TGTGCCAGCAGCTTAGCAGGGACAGACTCCAATCAGCCCCAGCATTTT CASSLAGTDSNQPQHF . 16 TRBD1 TRBJ1-5 TRBV11-2
TGTGCCAGCAGTGAAGGATCGGTATTCTCTGGAAACACCATATATTTT CASSEGSVFSGNTIYF . 16 . TRBJ1-3 TRBV6-1
TGTGCCAGCAGCCCCGTGGGGGGGACTGAAGCTTTCTTT CASSPVGGTEAFF . 13 . TRBJ1-1 TRBV7-9
TGCGCCAGCAGCTTTGAGGGTAGAGGGACACCCCTCCACTTT CASSFEGRGTPLHF . 14 . TRBJ1-6 TRBV5-1
TGTGCCAGCAGGGAGGGGTCGCTGGTTAATCAGCCCCAGCATTTT CASREGSLVNQPQHF many 15 . TRBJ1-5 TRBV6-5
TGTGCCAGCAGTGAGGGACAGCCTTATAGCAATCAGCCCCAGCATTTT CASSEGQPYSNQPQHF . 16 TRBD1 TRBJ1-5 TRBV6-1
TGTGCCAGCAGTTTGGACAGGGTATCCTACGAGCAGTACTTC CASSLDRVSYEQYF . 14 TRBD1 TRBJ2-7 TRBV27
TGTGCCAGCAGTGAATATTTAACAGGGGCTAAAGAAAAACTGTTTTTT CASSEYLTGAKEKLFF . 16 TRBD1 TRBJ1-4 TRBV25-1
TGTGCCAGCAGCTTTGGACAGGCCTACGAGCAGTACTTC CASSFGQAYEQYF . 13 TRBD1 TRBJ2-7 TRBV11-2
TGTGCCAGCAGTGAAAAGGGGACTAGCGGCAATGAGCAGTTCTTC CASSEKGTSGNEQFF once 15 TRBD2 TRBJ2-1 TRBV2
TGTGCCAGCAGCCGGGGGACGGCGAACACTGAAGCTTTCTTT CASSRGTANTEAFF . 14 . TRBJ1-1 TRBV7-9
TGTGCCAGCAGCTTGTCAGGGACAGAGACCCTCTATGGCTACACCTTC CASSLSGTETLYGYTF once 16 TRBD1 TRBJ1-2 TRBV5-4
TGTGCCGCCATCATCGGACACCACTACGAGCAGTACTTC CAAIIGHHYEQYF . 13 . TRBJ2-7 TRBV24-1
TGTGCCAGTAGTCCGACTAGCGGGGGCTACGAGCAGTACTTC CASSPTSGGYEQYF . 14 TRBD2 TRBJ2-7 TRBV19
TGTGCCAGCAGAGAGGGGGAAACTGAAGCTTTCTTT CASREGETEAFF few 12 . TRBJ1-1 TRBV28
TGTGCCAGCATGCAGGGGCCGCTGAGCGCTCAGCCCCAGCATTTT CASMQGPLSAQPQHF few 15 . TRBJ1-5 TRBV2
TGTGCCAGCAGCTTAGATAACGGTCCTGGAAACACCATATATTTT CASSLDNGPGNTIYF . 15 . TRBJ1-3 TRBV7-2